The clone carrying this T cell receptor beta chain was counted at least ten times. Its antigen remains unidentified. The data derive from a study of metastatic and nonmetastatic thyroid tumors. Overall study: Repertoires of blood and of tissue (tumor or nodule) from malignant and benign thyroid patients were compared. Regarding the study as a whole: Relative to benign nodules, malignant thyroid tumors were reportedly characterized by significantly elevated TCR beta diversity in blood and tumor.

Methods used by the authors: The study built a papillary thyroid cancer distant-metastasis classifier from CDR3 differences across clinicopathological groups. With MiXCR, TCRdb called clones anew from the PCR reads. The V and J calls and clone size come from TCRdb's table, not from the authors' own analysis. The sample lists roughly 32,000 clones, about a sixth occurring once. The length of the CDR3 is 15 residues. The V segment lost 2 bases and the J segment 5 bases; nucleotides outside the gene matches: 10. Germline V gene lookup returns CDR1 SGHRS and CDR2 YFSETQ. Every patient was untreated before thyroid surgery.

The rearrangement links TRBV5-1 to TRBJ2-7; 7 bases match TRBD2. This clonotype was obtained from a female donor with papillary thyroid cancer or a benign thyroid nodule (not recorded which). Some clones in this sample may be carry-over from other donors' samples. Sequences were obtained from blood. The CDR3 region is CASSFNSGTPDEQYF. Here the CDR3 DNA reads TGCGCCAGCAGCTTTAACAGCGGGACCCCCGACGAGCAGTACTTC.